Listed below are T cell receptor beta chains from one sample, sequenced in a study of T cell clonotyping in hematopoietic cell transplantation. The assay was immunoSEQ multiplex PCR, and TCRdb's table has in-frame clones only and misses some. This repertoire shows around 11,000 clones, more than 85% found once; its top ten account for about 13%. The source material was peripheral blood mononuclear cells, sampled before stem cell transplant. The receptors come from a woman aged 40 to 50 with acute myeloid leukemia. Some clones in this sample may be carry-over from other donors' samples. CDR3s include the opening cysteine and the closing phenylalanine or tryptophan. The order of the fields is V gene, J gene, D gene, clone size, CDR3 protein, CDR3 DNA. The D gene is left open where the match is weak. Rows may omit the clone size; those that give it use once, few, many or a size class.

TRBV7-9	TRBJ2-5	.	few	CASSLEMSVEETQYF	TGTGCCAGCAGCTTAGAAATGTCGGTGGAAGAGACCCAGTACTTC
TRBV5-1	TRBJ1-3	.	.	CASSSATGGNTIYF	TGCGCCAGCAGCTCAGCTACGGGGGGAAACACCATATATTTT
TRBV10-3	TRBJ1-5	.	few	CAITGTGNQPQHF	TGTGCCATCACGGGTACGGGCAATCAGCCCCAGCATTTT
TRBV21-1	TRBJ2-7	.	.	CASSNDLSSYEQYF	TGTGCCAGCAGCAATGACTTGAGCTCCTACGAGCAGTACTTC
TRBV29-1	TRBJ2-4	.	once	CSVGLSSGATKNIQYF	TGCAGCGTTGGGCTTAGCTCAGGGGCTACCAAAAACATTCAGTACTTC
TRBV11-2	TRBJ1-2	TRBD1	.	CASSSGQGAYYGYTF	TGTGCCAGCAGCTCGGGACAGGGGGCCTACTATGGCTACACCTTC
TRBV7-6	TRBJ2-3	.	.	CASSLWTLRDTQYF	TGTGCCAGCAGCTTATGGACTCTTAGAGATACGCAGTATTTT
TRBV10-1	TRBJ1-6	.	.	CASSSEINSPLHF	TGCGCCAGCAGTTCGGAGATTAATTCACCCCTCCACTTT
TRBV4-2	TRBJ1-2	TRBD1	.	CASSPPGGGGYGYTF	TGTGCCAGCAGCCCCCCAGGGGGCGGTGGCTATGGCTACACCTTC
TRBV11-2	TRBJ1-5	TRBD1	.	CASSALGTAAEAQHF	TGTGCCAGCAGCGCCCTCGGGACAGCGGCTGAGGCCCAGCATTTT
TRBV9	TRBJ1-2	.	.	CASSISLGAGYTF	TGTGCCAGCAGCATATCGTTGGGGGCTGGCTACACCTTC
TRBV4-1	TRBJ2-7	TRBD2	.	CASSQGTSGRAEQYF	TGCGCCAGCAGCCAAGGGACTAGCGGGAGGGCCGAGCAGTACTTC
TRBV5-1	TRBJ1-1	TRBD1	.	CASDLGGSMNTEAFF	TGCGCCAGCGACCTAGGGGGCAGCATGAACACTGAAGCTTTCTTT
TRBV7-9	TRBJ2-1	.	.	CASSPRGGGTREQFF	TGTGCCAGCAGCCCCAGAGGGGGGGGGACGAGAGAGCAGTTCTTC
TRBV18	TRBJ2-6	TRBD1	.	CASSLQGSGANVLTF	TGTGCCAGCTCATTACAGGGGTCTGGGGCCAACGTCCTGACTTTC
TRBV7-9	TRBJ2-7	TRBD1	.	CASSKGQGVNYEQYF	TGTGCCAGCAGCAAAGGACAGGGCGTGAACTACGAGCAGTACTTC
TRBV25-1	TRBJ1-3	.	.	CASSGAGFGNTIYF	TGTGCCAGCAGCGGCGCAGGGTTCGGAAACACCATATATTTT
TRBV25-1	TRBJ2-5	.	.	CASSESHQPRHAETQYF	TGTGCCAGCAGTGAATCGCATCAGCCCCGGCACGCAGAGACCCAGTACTTC
TRBV7-2	TRBJ2-7	TRBD1	.	CASSLGSTGGYEQYF	TGTGCCAGCAGCTTAGGCTCCACAGGGGGCTACGAGCAGTACTTC
TRBV5-1	TRBJ2-1	TRBD2	.	CASRLSGGSSYNEQFF	TGCGCCAGCAGATTATCAGGCGGGAGCTCCTACAATGAGCAGTTCTTC
TRBV29-1	TRBJ2-1	.	.	CSVQPYNEQFF	TGCAGCGTTCAACCCTACAATGAGCAGTTCTTC
TRBV29-1	TRBJ2-1	.	.	CSVESGAAYNEQFF	TGCAGCGTTGAGTCAGGGGCCGCCTACAATGAGCAGTTCTTC
TRBV6-4	TRBJ2-3	TRBD1	.	CASSDRGQDTQYF	TGTGCCAGCAGCGACAGGGGGCAAGATACGCAGTATTTT
TRBV5-4	TRBJ2-3	TRBD1	.	CASSQFSGTAVRTQYF	TGTGCCAGCAGCCAATTCAGTGGGACAGCGGTAAGGACGCAGTATTTT
TRBV4-1	TRBJ2-7	TRBD1	.	CASSHPGTGGSYEQYF	TGCGCCAGCAGCCACCCCGGGACAGGAGGGTCCTACGAGCAGTACTTC
TRBV4-1	TRBJ2-2	TRBD1	once	CASSHGDRATTGELFF	TGCGCCAGCAGCCATGGGGACAGGGCAACAACCGGGGAGCTGTTTTTT
TRBV7-9	TRBJ1-3	.	.	CASSSGRNSGNTIYF	TGTGCCAGCAGCTCCGGACGTAACTCTGGAAACACCATATATTTT
TRBV29-1	TRBJ1-1	TRBD1	.	CSAQRDRPNTEAFF	TGCAGCGCCCAACGGGACAGACCGAACACTGAAGCTTTCTTT
TRBV10-1	TRBJ1-1	.	.	CASRAGGGTEAFF	TGCGCCAGCAGGGCAGGCGGGGGCACTGAAGCTTTCTTT